The 22 T cell receptor beta chains in this list originate from one sample, sequenced in a study of T cell responses to AZD1222 COVID-19 vaccine. TCRdb's copy holds only in-frame clones and misses some; the assay was immunoSEQ multiplex PCR. The sample records 100,000 or so clones, less than 95% being singletons. The sample consisted of peripheral blood, taken on day 0 of AZD1222 vaccination. The receptor set was obtained from an adult in good health.

V gene TRBV28 combines with J gene TRBJ2-7, with no clear D. This CDR3 region has 11 residues. Germline assignment: CDR1 MDHEN and CDR2 SYDVKM. V was cut by 8 bases and J by 2 bases, with 7 bases left in between. The CDR3 loop reads CASSAPYEQYF. CDR3 coding DNA: TGTGCCAGCTCAGCTCCCTACGAGCAGTACTTC.

This chain joins TRBV23-1 and TRBJ2-1, with D possibly TRBD1 on 7 matching bases. TRBV23-1 is an ORF, and what it does is uncertain. This CDR3 is built from 20 residues. V lost 0 bases, J lost 6 bases, and 27 bases lay in between. The CDR3 sequence is CASSQSGGTGPGTVINEQFF. CDR3 nucleotides: TGCGCCAGCAGTCAATCGGGGGGTACCGGGCCCGGGACAGTCATCAATGAGCAGTTCTTC.

The V call is TRBV5-1, the J call TRBJ2-5, with TRBD2 matching 12 bases. Germline V gene data show CDR1 as SGHRS and CDR2 as YFSETQ. V lost 4 bases and J lost 7; bases outside the gene matches: 8. The CDR3 has 15 amino acids. CDR3 nucleotides: TGCGCCAGCAGCCTCGAACTAGCGGGGGGTGGGACCCAGTACTTC. Protein product: CASSLELAGGGTQYF. Supplemented by reference TRBV5-1 and TRBJ2-5, the full variable domain reads KAGVTQTPRYLIKTRGQQVTLSCSPISGHRSVSWYQQTPGQGLQFLFEYFSETQRNKGNFPGRFSGRQFSNSRSEMNVSTLELGDSALYLCASSLELAGGGTQYFGPGTRLLVL.

The chain recombines TRBV2 with TRBJ2-1; a weak D match, TRBD2 (5 bases). Germline values: CDR1 SNHLY, CDR2 FYNNEI. The CDR3 runs 14 residues. Trimming cost V 0 bases and J 8 bases, with 11 bases left between them. CDR3 sequence: CASSEALEGDEQFF. CDR3 DNA sequence: TGTGCCAGCAGTGAAGCGCTCGAGGGCGATGAGCAGTTCTTC. The full variable domain, its missing parts supplied by reference TRBV2 and TRBJ2-1, is EPEVTQTPSHQVTQMGQEVILRCVPISNHLYFYWYRQILGQKVEFLVSFYNNEISEKSEIFDDQFSVERPDGSNFTLKIRSTKLEDSAMYFCASSEALEGDEQFFGPGTRLTVL.

The chain recombines TRBV11-2 with TRBJ1-1; 8 bases agree with TRBD1. CDR3 size: 14 residues. Germline CDR1 SGHAT, CDR2 FQNNGV. V shed 3 bases, J shed 3 bases, and the junction held 3 bases outside the gene matches. The CDR3: CASSFQGADTEAFF. In DNA form, the CDR3 reads TGTGCCAGCAGCTTCCAGGGGGCAGACACTGAAGCTTTCTTT. The full variable domain, with the rest looked up from reference TRBV11-2 and TRBJ1-1, is EAGVAQSPRYKIIEKRQSVAFWCNPISGHATLYWYQQILGQGPKLLIQFQNNGVVDDSQLPKDRFSAERLKGVDSTLKIQPAKLEDSAVYLCASSFQGADTEAFFGQGTRLTVV.

CDR3 nucleotides: TGTGCCAGCAGGGACAGGGGGCGGGTTGGCTACACCTTC. Translation gives CASRDRGRVGYTF. J is TRBJ1-2 and V is TRBV6-5, with 11 positions matching TRBD1. V lost 6 bases and J lost 7; bases outside the gene matches: 4. The CDR3 has 13 amino acids. Germline-derived CDR1 and CDR2 are MNHEY and SVGAGI.

The chain recombines TRBV19 with TRBJ2-1; D is possibly TRBD2 (6 bases). Per the germline V gene, CDR1 is LNHDA and CDR2 is SQIVND (reference sequence). The CDR3 covers 18 residues. The V gene lost 2 bases and the J gene lost 0 bases, with 17 bases spanning the gap. This CDR3 reads CASSIRGGWGNSYNEQFF. As DNA, the CDR3 is TGTGCCAGTAGTATAAGGGGAGGTTGGGGGAACTCCTACAATGAGCAGTTCTTC.

This clone came up a few times. This chain uses TRBV12-3 or TRBV12-4 with TRBJ1-2; D is unresolved. There are 12 residues in the CDR3. V was cut by 5 bases and J by 5 bases, with 9 bases left in between. CDR3 residues: CASSAQLYGYTF. CDR3 coding DNA: TGTGCCAGCAGTGCTCAACTGTATGGCTACACCTTC.

J is TRBJ1-1 and V is TRBV28; 9 bases are a match to TRBD1. V lost 1 base, J lost 6 bases, and 9 bases stayed unmatched. Germline loops: CDR1 MDHEN, CDR2 SYDVKM. The CDR3 length is 16 residues. The CDR3 reads CASSLFLTGGASEAFF. In DNA form, the CDR3 reads TGTGCCAGCAGTTTATTTCTTACAGGGGGCGCTTCTGAAGCTTTCTTT. Based on the CDR3 plus reference TRBV28 and TRBJ1-1, the full variable domain is DVKVTQSSRYLVKRTGEKVFLECVQDMDHENMFWYRQDPGLGLRLIYFSYDVKMKEKGDIPEGYSVSREKKERFSLILESASTNQTSMYLCASSLFLTGGASEAFFGQGTRLTVV.

This chain links TRBV10-3 with TRBJ1-6; 9 bases map to TRBD1. The CDR3 covers 16 residues. The germline V gene has CDR1 ENHRY and CDR2 SYGVKD. V dropped 2 bases and J dropped 9; count of bases not matched to a gene: 8. The CDR3 DNA reads TGTGCCATCAGTGAGACCCGGACAGGGGAGGGTTCACCCCTCCACTTT. Residues: CAISETRTGEGSPLHF.

The chain couples TRBV7-9 to TRBJ2-7, with D unclear. The V gene's germline CDR1 is SEHNR and CDR2 FQNEAQ (reference sequence). The CDR3 is 14 residues long. V lost 3 bases, J lost 7 bases, and 16 bases lay in between. The CDR3 DNA reads TGTGCCAGCAGCTTTTCCCATGTCATCCGTGAGCAGTACTTC. The encoded protein is CASSFSHVIREQYF.

The chain uses TRBV5-5 and TRBJ2-7; D is ambiguous. In germline, CDR1 is SGHKS, CDR2 YYEKEE (reference sequence). V was cut by 0 bases and J by 2 bases, with 12 bases left in between. The CDR3 is made up of 15 amino acids. In DNA form, the CDR3 reads TGTGCCAGCAGCTTGGTCAGGTCTATGGCCTACGAGCAGTACTTC. Its translation is CASSLVRSMAYEQYF.

This rearrangement joins TRBV4-2 to TRBJ2-5; the match to TRBD2 covers 10 bases. V was pared by 1 base and J by 4 bases, with 6 bases of the junction left unmatched. CDR1 is LGHNA and CDR2 is YNFKEQ in the germline V gene. This CDR3 has 16 residues. The CDR3 protein is CASSQGERGGRETQYF. The CDR3 DNA reads TGTGCCAGCAGCCAAGGGGAGCGGGGGGGCCGAGAGACCCAGTACTTC.

The V and J genes are TRBV12-3 or TRBV12-4 and TRBJ2-1; no definite D call. Trimming took off 3 bases at V and 7 bases at J, with 7 bases between the two ends. The CDR3 has 12 amino acids. CDR3: CASSFSINEQFF. The CDR3 bases are TGTGCCAGCAGTTTTTCCATTAATGAGCAGTTCTTC.

The chain combines TRBV2 with TRBJ1-6; tentative D call: TRBD1 (6 bases). Germline values: CDR1 SNHLY, CDR2 FYNNEI. Trimming pared 4 bases from V and 10 bases from J, leaving 8 bases between. CDR3 length: 12 amino acids. In DNA, the CDR3 is TGTGCCAGCAGTGTGGGGGGCTCACCCCTCCACTTT. It specifies CASSVGGSPLHF.

The genes are TRBV5-6 and TRBJ2-3; tentatively, D is TRBD2 (7 bases). Germline lookup yields CDR1 SGHDT and CDR2 YYEEEE. V gave up 0 bases and J gave up 4 bases, with 9 bases separating them. CDR3 length equals 14 residues. CDR3 loop: CASSLAGGADTQYF. The CDR3 DNA reads as TGTGCCAGCAGCTTGGCGGGGGGCGCAGATACGCAGTATTTT. The full variable domain, its missing parts supplied by reference TRBV5-6 and TRBJ2-3, is DAGVTQSPTHLIKTRGQQVTLRCSPKSGHDTVSWYQQALGQGPQFIFQYYEEEERQRGNFPDRFSGHQFPNYSSELNVNALLLGDSALYLCASSLAGGADTQYFGPGTRLTVL.

V usage is TRBV2 and J usage is TRBJ2-6; 7 bases agree with TRBD2. Germline loops: CDR1 SNHLY, CDR2 FYNNEI. The junction had 5 bases not matched to a gene; V was cut back by 0 bases and J by 0 bases. The CDR3 covers 18 residues. The CDR3 nucleotides are TGTGCCAGCAGTGAAGCGCGGGGCGGGAGCTCTGGGGCCAACGTCCTGACTTTC. It specifies CASSEARGGSSGANVLTF.

This clone was detected once. The chain uses TRBV30 and TRBJ1-6; D might be TRBD1 (6 bases). Trimming removed 0 bases from V and 8 bases from J, with 26 bases in between. Looked up from germline, CDR1 is GTSNPN and CDR2 is SVGIG (reference sequence). The CDR3 has 19 residues. The CDR3 DNA reads as TGTGCCTGGAGTGTGTTAGGACAGTGGGCAACCCTGTCGGATTCACCCCTCCACTTT. Its translation: CAWSVLGQWATLSDSPLHF.

The chain has TRBV5-4 and TRBJ1-1, with 7 bases fitting TRBD1. The junction had 4 bases not matched to a gene; V was cut back by 3 bases and J by 8 bases. Germline CDR1 is SGHNT and CDR2 is YYREEE (reference sequence). CDR3 length equals 12 residues. The CDR3 sequence is CASSSRDSEAFF. The CDR3 nucleotides are TGTGCCAGCAGCTCCCGGGACAGCGAAGCTTTCTTT.

The rearrangement joins TRBV6-5 to TRBJ2-5, with D possibly being TRBD2 (6 bases). This CDR3 has 15 residues. The V and J ends lost 2 bases and 9 bases respectively, with 19 bases between them. From germline, CDR1 is MNHEY and CDR2 SVGAGI. CDR3 DNA sequence: TGTGCCAGCAGTTACCCCGGACCCGGGGGTTCGGCCCAGTACTTC. Its protein product is CASSYPGPGGSAQYF.

The rearrangement joins TRBV11-1 to TRBJ2-5, with 7 bases fitting TRBD1. Germline V gives CDR1 SGHAT, CDR2 FQDESV (reference sequence). The CDR3 spans 15 residues. V lost 4 bases to trimming and J lost 4 bases; unmatched junction nucleotides: 9. Written as DNA, the CDR3 is TGTGCCAGCAGCTCCGACGGGTACAGGGGAGAGACCCAGTACTTC. Amino acid sequence: CASSSDGYRGETQYF.

This sequence joins TRBV11-2 and TRBJ2-5; possibly TRBD1 for D (6 bases). V was cut by 3 bases and J by 5 bases, with 10 bases left in between. This CDR3 spans 13 amino acids. The germline V gene encodes CDR1 SGHAT and CDR2 FQNNGV. The DNA of the CDR3 is TGTGCCAGCAGCTTGCAGGGGTCGGAGACCCAGTACTTC. It yields the protein CASSLQGSETQYF.